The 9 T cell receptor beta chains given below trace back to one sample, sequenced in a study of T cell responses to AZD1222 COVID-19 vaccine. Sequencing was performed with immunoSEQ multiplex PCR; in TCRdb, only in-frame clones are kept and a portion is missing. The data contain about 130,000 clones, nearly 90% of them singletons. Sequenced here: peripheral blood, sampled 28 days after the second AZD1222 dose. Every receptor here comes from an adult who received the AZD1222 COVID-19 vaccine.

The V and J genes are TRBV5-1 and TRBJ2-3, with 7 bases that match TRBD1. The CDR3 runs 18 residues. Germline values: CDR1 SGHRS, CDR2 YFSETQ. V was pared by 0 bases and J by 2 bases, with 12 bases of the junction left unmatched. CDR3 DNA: TGCGCCAGCAGCTTGGGGGACAGCCTTACCCCCATCACAGATACGCAGTATTTT. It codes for CASSLGDSLTPITDTQYF. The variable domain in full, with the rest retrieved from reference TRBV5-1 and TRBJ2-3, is KAGVTQTPRYLIKTRGQQVTLSCSPISGHRSVSWYQQTPGQGLQFLFEYFSETQRNKGNFPGRFSGRQFSNSRSEMNVSTLELGDSALYLCASSLGDSLTPITDTQYFGPGTRLTVL.

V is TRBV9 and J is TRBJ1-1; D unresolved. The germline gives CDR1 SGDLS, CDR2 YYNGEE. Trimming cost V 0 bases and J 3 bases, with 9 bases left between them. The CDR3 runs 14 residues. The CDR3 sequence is CASSVVIGDTEAFF. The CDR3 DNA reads TGTGCCAGCAGCGTAGTTATCGGTGACACTGAAGCTTTCTTT.

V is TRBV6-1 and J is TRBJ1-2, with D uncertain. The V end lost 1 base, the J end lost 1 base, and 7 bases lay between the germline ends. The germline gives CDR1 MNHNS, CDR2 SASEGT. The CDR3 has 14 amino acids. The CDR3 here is CASSEGQHNYGYTF. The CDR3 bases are TGTGCCAGCAGTGAAGGCCAGCATAACTATGGCTACACCTTC.

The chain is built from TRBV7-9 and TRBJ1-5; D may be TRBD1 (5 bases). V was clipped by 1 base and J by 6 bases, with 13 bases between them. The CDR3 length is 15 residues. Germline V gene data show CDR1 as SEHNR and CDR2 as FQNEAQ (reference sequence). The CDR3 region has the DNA TGTGCCAGCAGCTTAGTGGGGGGGGTTGGTCAGCCCCAGCATTTT. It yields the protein CASSLVGGVGQPQHF.

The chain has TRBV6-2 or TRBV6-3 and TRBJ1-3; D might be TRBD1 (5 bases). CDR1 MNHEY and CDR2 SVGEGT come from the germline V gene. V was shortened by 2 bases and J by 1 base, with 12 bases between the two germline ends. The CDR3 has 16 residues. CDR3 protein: CASSYDGASSGNTIYF. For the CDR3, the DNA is TGTGCCAGCAGTTACGATGGGGCATCTTCTGGAAACACCATATATTTT.

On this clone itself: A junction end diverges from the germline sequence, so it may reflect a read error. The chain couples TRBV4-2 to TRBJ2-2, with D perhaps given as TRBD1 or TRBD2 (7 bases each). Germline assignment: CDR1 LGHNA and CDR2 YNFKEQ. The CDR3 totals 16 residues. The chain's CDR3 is CARSHARGGLSGELFF. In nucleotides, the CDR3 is TGTGCCCGCAGCCACGCCAGGGGGGGGTTGTCCGGGGAGCTGTTTTTT.

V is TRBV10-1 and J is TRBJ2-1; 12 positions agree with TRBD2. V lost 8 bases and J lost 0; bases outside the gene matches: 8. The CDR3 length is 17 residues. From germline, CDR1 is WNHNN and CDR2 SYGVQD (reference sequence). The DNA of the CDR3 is TGCGCCAGCGGGAACCCGGGACTAGCGGGCTCCTACAATGAGCAGTTCTTC. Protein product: CASGNPGLAGSYNEQFF.

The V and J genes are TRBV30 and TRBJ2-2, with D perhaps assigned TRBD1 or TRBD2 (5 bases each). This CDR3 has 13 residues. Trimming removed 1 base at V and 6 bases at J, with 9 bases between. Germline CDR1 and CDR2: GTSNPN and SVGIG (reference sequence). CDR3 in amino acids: CAWSGTGPGELFF. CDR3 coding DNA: TGTGCCTGGAGTGGGACGGGGCCCGGGGAGCTGTTTTTT.

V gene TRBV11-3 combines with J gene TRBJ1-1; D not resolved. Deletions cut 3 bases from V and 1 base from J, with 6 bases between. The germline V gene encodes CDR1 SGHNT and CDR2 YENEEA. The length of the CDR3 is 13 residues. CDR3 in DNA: TGTGCCAGCAGCTTCTCATCGAACACTGAAGCTTTCTTT. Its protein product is CASSFSSNTEAFF.